This is a list of T cell receptor beta chains from one sample in a study of T cell responses to AZD1222 COVID-19 vaccine. The method was immunoSEQ multiplex PCR; TCRdb's version includes in-frame clones alone and lacks a portion of them. The repertoire holds 160,000 or so clones, with over 70% as singletons. Sequences were derived from peripheral blood, sampled 28 days after the second AZD1222 dose. The receptor source for this set is an adult who received the AZD1222 COVID-19 vaccine. CDR3s include the opening cysteine and the closing phenylalanine or tryptophan. D genes are given only for firm matches. Only part of the rows carry a size: once, few, many, or a class if the clone is expanded.

CDR3nt,CDR3aa,d_gene,abundance,v_gene,j_gene
TGTGCCAGCAGTTCCCTTCTAGGGGACAGGGGGACCTACGAGCAGTACTTC,CASSSLLGDRGTYEQYF,TRBD1,-,TRBV6-2/TRBV6-3,TRBJ2-7
TGCGCCAGCAGCTTGGCCACCGGGGAGCTGTTTTTT,CASSLATGELFF,-,once,TRBV5-1,TRBJ2-2
TGTGCCACCAGCAGAGCGTGGGCGGGAGGTCTGGATGAGCAGTTCTTC,CATSRAWAGGLDEQFF,TRBD2,-,TRBV15,TRBJ2-1
TGTGCCAGCAGCCCTGAGGCACTGAATGAGGTATTATCCTACGAGCAGTACTTC,CASSPEALNEVLSYEQYF,-,-,TRBV3-1/TRBV3-2,TRBJ2-7
TGTGCCAGCAGCTTCCGGGGCTTGAGCACAGATACGCAGTATTTT,CASSFRGLSTDTQYF,-,-,TRBV7-2,TRBJ2-3
TGTGCCAGCAGCCATGGACTAGCGGGAAACCACGAGCAGTACTTC,CASSHGLAGNHEQYF,TRBD2,-,TRBV3-1/TRBV3-2,TRBJ2-7
TGTGCCAGCAGTTTAAGTGGCAGCCATAATTCACCCCTCCACTTT,CASSLSGSHNSPLHF,-,-,TRBV28,TRBJ1-6
TGTGCCAGCACTTCACGGGGTTGGCAGCCCCAGCATTTT,CASTSRGWQPQHF,-,few,TRBV28,TRBJ1-5
TGTGCCAGCAGCTTAGCAGGGGGGGGCTACCCCGGCGAGCAGTACTTC,CASSLAGGGYPGEQYF,-,-,TRBV11-2,TRBJ2-7
TGTGCCAGCAGCCGAGAACTAATGAACACTGAAGCTTTCTTT,CASSRELMNTEAFF,-,-,TRBV3-1/TRBV3-2,TRBJ1-1
TGTGCCAGCAGACGACCGGGAAACCAGAATGAAAAACTGTTTTTT,CASRRPGNQNEKLFF,-,-,TRBV6-5,TRBJ1-4
TGTGCCAGCAGTCGGGAGAGCTCCTACAATGAGCAGTTCTTC,CASSRESSYNEQFF,-,-,TRBV5-4,TRBJ2-1
TGTGCCAGCAGCCAACCCCCGGAAAACGACAGGGGGCTGTCTGGCTACACCTTC,CASSQPPENDRGLSGYTF,TRBD1,-,TRBV11-3,TRBJ1-2
TGTGCCAGCAGCCTGAGCGAAGGGCAGCCCCAGCATTTT,CASSLSEGQPQHF,-,-,TRBV11-2,TRBJ1-5
TGTGCCAGCAGCCATTACGGGGACACAGATACGCAGTATTTT,CASSHYGDTDTQYF,-,-,TRBV3-1/TRBV3-2,TRBJ2-3
TGTGCCAGCAGTATCCTAGCGGAGATATCCTACGAGCAGTACTTC,CASSILAEISYEQYF,TRBD2,-,TRBV27,TRBJ2-7
TGTGCCACCAGTGACCCTGCTTCTGGGAGCTCCTACAATGAGCAGTTCTTC,CATSDPASGSSYNEQFF,-,-,TRBV24-1,TRBJ2-1
TGCGCCAGCAGCCCCGGACAGGCCCTTTTATCCGAGCAGTACTTC,CASSPGQALLSEQYF,TRBD1,-,TRBV5-1,TRBJ2-7
TGTGCCAGCAGCCCCCGCAGGGACTATGGCTACACCTTC,CASSPRRDYGYTF,-,-,TRBV11-2,TRBJ1-2
TGTGCCAGCAGTGCGCTACTAGCGGGAGGGCTGTACGAGCAGTACTTC,CASSALLAGGLYEQYF,TRBD2,-,TRBV28,TRBJ2-7
TGTGCCAGCAGCTTTATCCAAAATTCACCCCTCCACTTT,CASSFIQNSPLHF,-,-,TRBV5-4,TRBJ1-6
TGCGCCAGCAGCACCGACCTGACTAGTCAGGAGCAGTACTTC,CASSTDLTSQEQYF,-,-,TRBV5-1,TRBJ2-7
TGTGCCAGCAGTGAAGCCACAGGGTGGGGAAACACCATATATTTT,CASSEATGWGNTIYF,-,-,TRBV25-1,TRBJ1-3
TGTGCCAGCAGTGAGCCTCCCAGGAGGGTACAAGAGACCCAGTACTTC,CASSEPPRRVQETQYF,-,-,TRBV6-1,TRBJ2-5
TGCGCCAGCAGCCAAGATAGCAGCGGGAGGGCCAAAAACATTCAGTACTTC,CASSQDSSGRAKNIQYF,TRBD2,-,TRBV4-3,TRBJ2-4
TGTGCCAGCAGTTTGGTGGCCAGCACCCTCCACTTT,CASSLVASTLHF,-,-,TRBV28,TRBJ1-6
TGTGCCAGCAGTCCCCGACTTAGCGGGGGGAGTGGTGAGCAGTTCTTC,CASSPRLSGGSGEQFF,TRBD2,-,TRBV6-2/TRBV6-3,TRBJ2-1
TGCGCCAGCAGCGTCGGCGGGACAGAGAATGAAAAACTGTTTTTT,CASSVGGTENEKLFF,TRBD1,-,TRBV5-1,TRBJ1-4
TGCAGCGTTGTTCCAGGGGGCAACTATGGCTACACCTTC,CSVVPGGNYGYTF,TRBD1,-,TRBV29-1,TRBJ1-2
TGTGCCTCAAACAGGGACCCCACAGATACGCAGTATTTT,CASNRDPTDTQYF,-,-,TRBV24-1,TRBJ2-3
TGTGCTAGTGGTTCCTCCACTAGCGGGAGTTCCTTCGAGCAGTACTTC,CASGSSTSGSSFEQYF,TRBD2,-,TRBV12-5,TRBJ2-7
TGTGCCAGCAGCGCCTTACAGGGTGGTACGCAGTATTTT,CASSALQGGTQYF,-,-,TRBV7-2,TRBJ2-3
TGTGCCAGCAGGAACAGCAGGGGGCCTATCGCAGATACGCAGTATTTT,CASRNSRGPIADTQYF,TRBD1,-,TRBV2,TRBJ2-3
TGTGCCAGCAGCGCTACCCCCGGGGGCAGAGCTTTCTTT,CASSATPGGRAFF,-,-,TRBV9,TRBJ1-1
TGTGCCAGCAGTGAATTTATAGGACAGGGAGGATCTGGAAACACCATATATTTT,CASSEFIGQGGSGNTIYF,TRBD1,once,TRBV25-1,TRBJ1-3
TGTGCCAGTAGTCCCGGGACCCGCACAGATACGCAGTATTTT,CASSPGTRTDTQYF,-,-,TRBV19,TRBJ2-3
TGTGCCAGCAGTACCGGAGGCACTGAAGCTTTCTTT,CASSTGGTEAFF,-,-,TRBV6-5,TRBJ1-1
TGTGCCAGCAGTCAAGACAGGGGACTTTACTATGGCTACACCTTC,CASSQDRGLYYGYTF,TRBD1,-,TRBV5-5,TRBJ1-2
TGTGCCACGCAAGGACTAGCGGGAGCTGGTACCGAGCAGTACTTC,CATQGLAGAGTEQYF,TRBD2,-,TRBV28,TRBJ2-7
TGTGCCAGCATCCGACAGGGCCCTGCAACTAATGAAAAACTGTTTTTT,CASIRQGPATNEKLFF,TRBD1,few,TRBV6-4,TRBJ1-4
TGCAGTGCTAGTGGGCAGGGCTATGGCTACACCTTC,CSASGQGYGYTF,-,-,TRBV20-1,TRBJ1-2
TGTGCCAGCAGTATCCTGACTAGCGGAAACACCGGGGAGCTGTTTTTT,CASSILTSGNTGELFF,TRBD2,-,TRBV27,TRBJ2-2
TGTGCCAGCAGTCTCTCCAGGGGGGGAGTCAGCGAGCAGTACTTC,CASSLSRGGVSEQYF,-,-,TRBV6-5,TRBJ2-7
TGTGCCAGCAGCCCCAGGGACAGGGGCGCGAACACTGAAGCTTTCTTT,CASSPRDRGANTEAFF,TRBD1,once,TRBV3-1/TRBV3-2,TRBJ1-1
TGTGCCAGCAGCAGGGGGCGAGGAGAGCAGTACTTC,CASSRGRGEQYF,TRBD1,-,TRBV28,TRBJ2-7
TGTGCCAGCAGCGTCGGTACGAACACCGGGGAGCTGTTTTTT,CASSVGTNTGELFF,-,few,TRBV11-1,TRBJ2-2
TGTGCCAGCAGTTCGGAGAGGGGGGTGTACAATGAGCAGTTCTTC,CASSSERGVYNEQFF,-,-,TRBV27,TRBJ2-1
TGTGCCAGCAGTTTAGAGGCAACAGGGAACGGGATTTATAGCAATCAGCCCCAGCATTTT,CASSLEATGNGIYSNQPQHF,-,many,TRBV28,TRBJ1-5
TGTGCCACCAGCAGGGGGGGGACCCATCAGAGAGAAAAACTGTTTTTT,CATSRGGTHQREKLFF,-,-,TRBV15,TRBJ1-4